This T cell receptor beta chain was identified during a study of a mutant IDH1 vaccine in newly diagnosed glioma (dated by TCRdb to the early 2020s). About the full investigation: The 32 treated patients were around 62% male and about 40% female, with a mean age of roughly 42 years. Longitudinal TCRB deep sequencing was done for some 26 treated patients, wherever samples were available for exploratory analyses. Before enrollment, patients had received standard therapy of radiotherapy alone, temozolomide alone, or radiochemotherapy with temozolomide; most received the combination. Peripheral blood samples were drawn at six visits, namely V03 (baseline), V05, V07, V10, V12 and V13. What the authors observed across the whole study: Pseudoprogression appeared unrelated to alterations in the top peripheral T cell clonotypes detected by TCRB sequencing. Availability determined which PBMC samples were chosen for TCRB deep sequencing. According to the authors, sample limitations meant that analyses of patient blood samples could not be reproduced. Immune responses induced by the vaccine were seen in roughly 95% of patients across multiple MHC alleles.

The time point label here, explained by the study, means: baseline, week 1 (first vaccination visit). The sample's treatment or condition label, in plain terms: pre-vaccination baseline after standard-of-care therapy. All donors had newly diagnosed IDH1-mutant astrocytomas of WHO grade 3 or 4 that showed loss of nuclear ATRX. The samples were drawn from NOA16, a multicentre, single-arm, open-label phase I trial in Germany that tested a mutant IDH1 peptide vaccine in humans for the first time. For immunogenicity testing, the blood drawn at visit V03 was used as the baseline sample. The DNeasy Blood and Tissue Kit was used to extract genomic DNA from EDTA blood for TCRB sequencing. To prepare the library, the immunoSEQ multiplex PCR assay was applied. Rearranged TCR beta chain sequences were amplified using the hsTCRB Kit according to the manufacturer's protocol. TCRB libraries were sequenced on an Illumina MiSeq. Regarding the original processing steps: The kit vendor's proprietary platform handled demultiplexing, trimming and gene mapping. Entries here come from immuneACCESS through TCRdb and include only in-frame sequences with V and J called. Some clones fail to appear in such tables; in the studies checked, an unresolved V gene covers under half of the shortfall, and the cause of the remainder is unknown. From that table come the V and J calls and clone size; the DNA was used to work out D and trimming. Present in this sample are some 70,000 clones, 79% of which were seen just once. The leading ten clones occupy more than 8% of the sample.

Concerning this clone: No cognate antigen has been identified for it. Per-base quality was not reported, and no clone a single base away is much larger than it.

Measured from the cysteine to the phenylalanine, the CDR3 is 18 residues long. Left in the record is the CDR3 DNA by itself, 54 bases read in frame from the first base. CDR1 is given as SGHVS and CDR2 as FQNEAQ, both from the germline V gene. V ends up 1 base short and J 0 bases short, with an unmatched junction base count of 6. Recombination joined TRBV7-8 with TRBJ2-6; 7 nucleotides in the junction match TRBD2. The TCR originated in a man over 45 with glioma. The starting material was PBMCs, obtained from a glioma patient treated with radiotherapy, temozolomide or both. The DNA reads TGTGCCAGCAGCTTAGGCCGGGAGGCCGTCTCTGGGGCCAACGTCCTGACTTTC. This encodes CASSLGREAVSGANVLTF.